The clone carrying this TCR beta chain was seen a few times. The target antigen is unknown. These data are taken from a study of T cell repertoires in cytomegalovirus infection. MiXCR was run by TCRdb on the reads, yielding one entry per CDR3 protein. Of under 150,000 distinct CDR3 sequences in the sample, roughly a quarter were seen once. Study-wide results and limits: Across the ex vivo response, the dominant clonotypes were HLA-C-restricted CMV-specific TCR beta clonotypes.

Per germline, CDR1 MNHNY and CDR2 SVGAGI (reference sequence). The V gene lost 0 bases and the J gene lost 10 bases, with 13 bases spanning the gap. The CDR3 spans 15 residues. Sequenced material: PBMCs, sequenced either directly or after in vitro stimulation (not recorded which). The sequence was obtained from a human donor in good health (CMV status not recorded). Some clones in this sample may be carry-over from other donors' samples. The V call is TRBV6-6, the J call TRBJ1-6, with D possibly being TRBD1 (5 bases). DNA for the CDR3: TGTGCCAGCAGTTACTCGAGCAGGGACTACTCACCCCTCCACTTT. Protein product: CASSYSSRDYSPLHF.